These T cell receptor beta chains were read from a single sample in a study of cytomegalovirus exposure and HLA in healthy donors. Only in-frame clones appear in the TCRdb table, and some are missing; sequencing was by immunoSEQ multiplex PCR. The table records around 180,000 clones, about four fifths of them present only once. Sequenced input: PBMCs. Source of these receptors: a boy aged 10-17 years in good health and CMV-seronegative. Both conserved end residues are part of each CDR3. D genes are given only for firm matches. Only some rows state a clone size, as once, few, many or a class for expanded clones.

TGTGCCAGCAATAACTACGCTTCAGATACGCAGTATTTT,CASNNYASDTQYF,TRBV6-1,.,13,.,TRBJ2-3
TGCAGCGCCACCGGGACTAGCGGGAGCTCCTACAATGAGCAGTTCTTC,CSATGTSGSSYNEQFF,TRBV29-1,.,16,TRBD2,TRBJ2-1
TGTGCCAGCAGCCCCGGGACAGGGAGCGAAAAACTGTTTTTT,CASSPGTGSEKLFF,TRBV9,.,14,TRBD1,TRBJ1-4
TGCAGTACAGGCGGAGCTGAAGCTTTCTTT,CSTGGAEAFF,TRBV20-1,.,10,.,TRBJ1-1
TGTGCCAGCAGACCTACAGGGAGGGGATACTATGGCTACACCTTC,CASRPTGRGYYGYTF,TRBV6-1,once,15,.,TRBJ1-2
TGTGCCAGCAGCGTAGCGGGAGCGTCCTACAATGAGCAGTTCTTC,CASSVAGASYNEQFF,TRBV9,.,15,.,TRBJ2-1
TGTGCCAGCAGCTTGGATAACTTATATGGCTACACCTTC,CASSLDNLYGYTF,TRBV5-4,.,13,.,TRBJ1-2
TGTGCCAGCAGCTTACGGACTAATGGGGGGGGCTACACCTTC,CASSLRTNGGGYTF,TRBV7-2,once,14,.,TRBJ1-2
TGTGCCAGCAGTGAAGCCCCGGACAGGGTTTCCTACGAGCAGTACTTC,CASSEAPDRVSYEQYF,TRBV6-1,.,16,TRBD1,TRBJ2-7
TGTGCCAGCAGCGAAGAAGGGGGGGCCTCTGGCGAGCAGTACTTC,CASSEEGGASGEQYF,TRBV6-1,many,15,.,TRBJ2-7